One sample yielded the 13 T cell receptor beta chains listed below, sequenced in a study of shared clonotypes between healthy human individuals. Only in-frame clones appear in the TCRdb table, and some are missing; sequencing was by immunoSEQ multiplex PCR. The sample carries some 2.1 million clones, roughly 95% recorded once. Terminally differentiated effector memory CD45RA+ cells were left out of the naive CD8 fraction, which was CD45RO-negative and positively selected for CCR7. Sequenced sample: naive CD8+ T cells sorted from blood. Receptors were obtained from a man aged 18 to 29 in good health.

The rearrangement joins TRBV4-1 to TRBJ1-1, with a weak D call TRBD1 (5 bases). Germline CDR1 reads MGHRA; CDR2 reads YSYEKL. The V end was cut by 0 bases, the J end by 4 bases, with 9 bases between. The CDR3 loop spans 14 amino acids. The CDR3 sequence: CASSQEGAGTEAFF. CDR3 nucleotides: TGCGCCAGCAGCCAAGAAGGGGCAGGCACTGAAGCTTTCTTT.

The rearrangement uses TRBV6-5 and TRBJ1-2; D gene unclear. Per the germline V gene, CDR1 is MNHEY and CDR2 is SVGAGI. The CDR3 is made up of 12 amino acids. Trimming stripped 0 bases from V and 11 bases from J, with 10 bases between. CDR3: CASSYSGGSYTF. DNA of the CDR3: TGTGCCAGCAGTTACTCGGGAGGCTCTTACACCTTC.

The CDR3 bases are TGCGCCAGCAGCCAAGTTGGGGACACCGGGGAGCTGTTTTTT. This codes for CASSQVGDTGELFF. The chain has TRBV4-1 and TRBJ2-2; D remains ambiguous. CDR1 and CDR2 from the germline V gene are MGHRA and YSYEKL. V dropped 1 base and J dropped 3 bases, with 6 bases sitting between them. This CDR3 has 14 residues.

The table lists this clone with a count of one. CDR3 amino acids: CASSVEGQGAIDEQYF. CDR3 bases: TGTGCCAGCAGCGTAGAGGGACAGGGGGCAATTGACGAGCAGTACTTC. The chain employs TRBV9 and TRBJ2-7, with 12 bases aligning to TRBD1. The germline CDR1 and CDR2 sequences are SGDLS and YYNGEE. V was pared by 0 bases and J by 5 bases, with 6 bases of the junction left unmatched. The CDR3 contains 16 residues.

V gene TRBV7-9 combines with J gene TRBJ1-1; 7 nucleotides line up with TRBD1. Per the germline V gene, CDR1 is SEHNR and CDR2 is FQNEAQ (reference sequence). V shed 3 bases, J shed 0 bases, and the junction held 4 bases outside the gene matches. This CDR3 spans 15 amino acids. CDR3 nucleotides: TGTGCCAGCAGCTTTCAGGGGGTTATGAACACTGAAGCTTTCTTT. This encodes CASSFQGVMNTEAFF.

The chain employs TRBV27 and TRBJ1-2; D is unclear. V shed 4 bases and J shed 4 bases, with 13 bases lying between them. Germline-derived CDR1 and CDR2 are MNHEY and SMNVEV (reference sequence). There are 14 residues in the CDR3. The CDR3 coding sequence is TGTGCCAGCAGTTCCCTCGACACCGCCTATGGCTACACCTTC. It translates to CASSSLDTAYGYTF.

The V and J genes are TRBV10-3 and TRBJ2-7; maybe TRBD1 (5 bases). Deletions cut 4 bases from V and 2 bases from J, with 9 bases between. Germline lookup yields CDR1 ENHRY and CDR2 SYGVKD. The CDR3 is made up of 13 amino acids. DNA of the CDR3: TGTGCCATCAGTGTGGGCAGGGCCTACGAGCAGTACTTC. The encoded protein is CAISVGRAYEQYF.

The rearrangement joins TRBV15 to TRBJ2-7; 7 nucleotides align to TRBD1. V was pared by 1 base and J by 4 bases, with 7 bases of the junction left unmatched. CDR1 is LNHNV and CDR2 is YYDKDF in the germline V gene (reference sequence). This CDR3 is built from 15 residues. The CDR3: CATSRAGGTMYEQYF. In DNA form, the CDR3 reads TGTGCCACCAGCAGAGCAGGGGGTACTATGTACGAGCAGTACTTC.

About this clone: The same CDR3 also results from other DNA sequences found in this sample. The chain links TRBV29-1 to TRBJ1-2, with D perhaps TRBD1 (5 bases). V lost 4 bases and J 4 bases, leaving 10 bases between the germline ends. Germline CDR1 is SQVTM and CDR2 is ANQGSEA. The CDR3 contains 12 residues. CDR3 sequence: CSVAGDSYGYTF. In DNA form, the CDR3 reads TGCAGCGTTGCCGGAGACAGCTATGGCTACACCTTC.

This sequence joins TRBV9 and TRBJ2-4, with TRBD1 matching over 8 bases. In germline, CDR1 is SGDLS, CDR2 YYNGEE. With 5 bases clipped from V and 8 bases from J, the junction kept 6 bases outside the gene matches. The CDR3 is 13 residues long. CDR3 DNA sequence: TGTGCCAGCAGTTATGGACAGGGAGACATTCAGTACTTC. Translating it yields CASSYGQGDIQYF.

V usage is TRBV28 and J usage is TRBJ2-7; perhaps TRBD2 as D (6 bases). The CDR3 is 12 amino acids. Germline CDR1 reads MDHEN; CDR2 reads SYDVKM. V shed 10 bases and J shed 1 base, with 11 bases lying between them. The CDR3, as DNA: TGTGCCACCACGGGGGAATCCTACGAGCAGTACTTC. This codes for CATTGESYEQYF.

The chain uses TRBV9 and TRBJ1-2; 8 positions agree with TRBD1. CDR1 and CDR2 (germline): SGDLS, YYNGEE. Trimming took 3 bases from V and 6 from J; bases not matched to a gene: 7. The CDR3 is 14 residues long. CDR3 residues: CASSGRTGQDGYTF. In DNA form, the CDR3 reads TGTGCCAGCAGCGGTAGGACAGGGCAGGATGGCTACACCTTC.

The rearrangement links TRBV9 to TRBJ2-3; 9 nucleotides align to TRBD2. V was clipped by 0 bases and J by 4 bases; unmatched bases: 6. This CDR3 comprises 16 residues. From germline, CDR1 is SGDLS and CDR2 YYNGEE. This chain's CDR3 is CASSVEAGGLADTQYF. The CDR3 DNA reads TGTGCCAGCAGCGTAGAGGCGGGAGGGCTGGCAGATACGCAGTATTTT.